What follows are 20 T cell receptor beta chains derived from one specimen sequenced in a study of blood T cell repertoires in COVID-19. Assay used: immunoSEQ multiplex PCR; TCRdb lists only in-frame clones, some missing. The sample has fewer than 300,000 clones, approximately 86% seen once. The material sequenced was peripheral blood. The receptors were gathered from a man in his forties or fifties who had recovered from COVID-19.

This chain links TRBV5-4 with TRBJ2-1; 8 positions match TRBD2. Looked up from germline, CDR1 is SGHNT and CDR2 is YYREEE (reference sequence). This CDR3 spans 15 amino acids. After removal of 3 bases from V and 0 bases from J, the junction contained 2 bases not matched to a gene. CDR3 in DNA: TGTGCCAGCAGCTCAAGCGGGAGCTCCTACAATGAGCAGTTCTTC. As protein: CASSSSGSSYNEQFF.

The rearrangement joins TRBV7-2 to TRBJ1-2; 8 bases fit TRBD1. CDR3 length: 14 residues. V shed 1 base, J shed 6 bases, and the junction held 4 bases outside the gene matches. CDR1 SGHTA and CDR2 FQGNSA come from the germline V gene. CDR3: CASSLVRGRDGYTF. The CDR3 coding sequence is TGTGCCAGCAGCTTAGTCAGGGGGCGGGATGGCTACACCTTC.

J is TRBJ1-3 and V is TRBV30, with D tentatively TRBD1 (5 bases). V lost 1 base and J 3 bases, leaving 13 bases between the germline ends. The CDR3 spans 15 residues. Germline CDR1 is GTSNPN and CDR2 is SVGIG (reference sequence). This CDR3 reads CAWSGGGSGGNTIYF. The CDR3 DNA sequence: TGTGCCTGGAGTGGGGGGGGATCCGGTGGAAACACCATATATTTT.

The chain couples TRBV2 to TRBJ1-4; 8 nucleotides line up with TRBD1. The germline V gene has CDR1 SNHLY and CDR2 FYNNEI. The CDR3 is 16 residues long. V lost 6 bases, J lost 4 bases, and 10 bases stayed unmatched. Here the CDR3 DNA reads TGTGCCAGCAGCGACAGGGGCCCGAACCTTAATGAAAAACTGTTTTTT. Translation gives CASSDRGPNLNEKLFF. Full variable domain (outside the CDR3, taken from reference TRBV2 and TRBJ1-4): EPEVTQTPSHQVTQMGQEVILRCVPISNHLYFYWYRQILGQKVEFLVSFYNNEISEKSEIFDDQFSVERPDGSNFTLKIRSTKLEDSAMYFCASSDRGPNLNEKLFFGSGTQLSVL.

The gene calls are TRBV6-5 and TRBJ2-1; weak D call: TRBD2 (5 bases). V was cut by 4 bases and J by 2 bases, with 15 bases left in between. This CDR3 spans 16 amino acids. CDR1 and CDR2 (germline): MNHEY, SVGAGI. In DNA, the CDR3 is TGTGCCAGCAGTTCTATCACGGGAACTACCTACAATGAGCAGTTCTTC. Amino acids: CASSSITGTTYNEQFF.

The V call is TRBV20-1, the J call TRBJ1-1, with D uncertain. CDR1 and CDR2 from the germline V gene are DFQATT and SNEGSKA (reference sequence). This CDR3 has 13 amino acids. Trimming stripped 7 bases from V and 4 bases from J, with 16 bases between. The CDR3 region has the DNA TGCAGTGTTAGTTCCAACGGCGGCACTGAAGCTTTCTTT. It codes for CSVSSNGGTEAFF.

This clone was observed a handful of times. This chain connects TRBV18 to TRBJ2-2, with TRBD1 as a possible D gene (6 bases). The CDR3 loop spans 13 amino acids. V gave up 6 bases and J gave up 5 bases, with 10 bases separating them. Germline V gene data show CDR1 as KGHSH and CDR2 as LQKENI. The CDR3 is CASSAQGTGELFF. The CDR3 DNA sequence: TGTGCCAGCTCGGCACAGGGTACCGGGGAGCTGTTTTTT.

J is TRBJ2-2 and V is TRBV20-1; the D gene is possibly TRBD2 (6 bases). This CDR3 has 14 amino acids. Looked up from germline, CDR1 is DFQATT and CDR2 is SNEGSKA (reference sequence). V lost 3 bases, J lost 0 bases, and 8 bases lay in between. The DNA of the CDR3 is TGCAGTGCTAGTTTAGCGGCGAACACCGGGGAGCTGTTTTTT. This sequence encodes CSASLAANTGELFF.

This rearrangement joins TRBV5-1 to TRBJ2-7; 8 bases map to TRBD1. CDR3 length: 14 amino acids. Unmatched junction bases numbered 9, after V lost 4 bases and J lost 6 bases. The V gene's germline CDR1 is SGHRS and CDR2 YFSETQ. CDR3 sequence reads: CASSRNGQGLEQYF. CDR3 DNA: TGCGCCAGCAGCCGTAACGGACAGGGTCTCGAGCAGTACTTC.

This clone turned up a few times. The CDR3 coding sequence is TGTGCCAGTAGTAAGCGTGGGCTGGCGGGCGGCTACACCTTC. This encodes CASSKRGLAGGYTF. The rearrangement links TRBV19 to TRBJ1-2; D not certain. Germline V lookup: CDR1 LNHDA, CDR2 SQIVND (reference sequence). The CDR3 consists of 14 residues. V was trimmed by 4 bases and J by 8 bases, leaving 17 bases between them.

This chain's CDR3 is CASSPQADRASEQYF. CDR3 in DNA: TGTGCCAGCAGCCCCCAGGCGGACAGGGCGTCCGAGCAGTACTTC. The chain links TRBV7-2 to TRBJ2-7, with 8 bases fitting TRBD1. The ends lost 5 bases at V and 6 bases at J; junction bases unmatched: 12. The CDR3 loop spans 15 amino acids. Germline V gene data show CDR1 as SGHTA and CDR2 as FQGNSA.

This chain connects TRBV10-3 to TRBJ2-1, with TRBD1 matching 8 bases. Per germline, CDR1 ENHRY and CDR2 SYGVKD. The CDR3 covers 12 residues. V lost 6 bases to trimming and J lost 9 bases; unmatched junction nucleotides: 4. The chain's CDR3 is CAISQGASEQFF. The CDR3 coding sequence is TGTGCCATCAGCCAGGGGGCGAGTGAGCAGTTCTTC.

The rearrangement joins TRBV7-8 to TRBJ1-5, with 7 nucleotides matching TRBD1. CDR1 is SGHVS, CDR2 FQNEAQ, per germline. The CDR3 covers 14 residues. V lost 6 bases to trimming and J lost 5 bases; unmatched junction nucleotides: 7. CDR3 in DNA: TGTGCCAGCAGTCCTACCGGGACAGATCAGCCCCAGCATTTT. Protein: CASSPTGTDQPQHF.

The table lists this clone with a count of one. The V and J genes are TRBV7-2 and TRBJ2-2; 12 nucleotides match TRBD1. Germline V gene lookup returns CDR1 SGHTA and CDR2 FQGNSA. The trim removed 8 bases at V and 6 bases at J, leaving 10 bases unmatched. The CDR3 is made up of 16 amino acids. Here the CDR3 reads CASGRPGQGAAGELFF. DNA of the CDR3: TGTGCCAGCGGCAGACCGGGACAGGGGGCGGCCGGGGAGCTGTTTTTT. The full variable domain, completed using reference TRBV7-2 and TRBJ2-2, is GAGVSQSPSNKVTEKGKDVELRCDPISGHTALYWYRQSLGQGLEFLIYFQGNSAPDKSGLPSDRFSAERTGGSVSTLTIQRTQQEDSAVYLCASGRPGQGAAGELFFGEGSRLTVL.

Concerning this clone itself: Other nucleotide sequences from this sample produce the same CDR3. This chain links TRBV20-1 with TRBJ2-7, with D maybe TRBD2 (5 bases). Trimming stripped 3 bases from V and 4 bases from J, with 7 bases between. Looked up from germline, CDR1 is DFQATT and CDR2 is SNEGSKA (reference sequence). This CDR3 has 11 amino acids. The CDR3 sequence is CSASRGYEQYF. Written as DNA, the CDR3 is TGCAGTGCTAGTCGGGGTTACGAGCAGTACTTC.

The sample holds a few counts of this clone. The chain combines TRBV2 with TRBJ2-1, with D maybe TRBD2 (6 bases). This CDR3 contains 15 residues. Looked up from germline, CDR1 is SNHLY and CDR2 is FYNNEI. Deletions cut 3 bases from V and 2 bases from J, with 11 bases between. The CDR3 nucleotides read TGTGCCAGCAGTGACGGGGGAACTGCCTACAATGAGCAGTTCTTC. Protein sequence: CASSDGGTAYNEQFF.

This clone appeared a single time. Other DNA sequences of this sample code for an identical CDR3. V gene TRBV9 combines with J gene TRBJ2-1, with TRBD2 matching 14 bases. Trimming cost V 6 bases and J 10 bases; bases outside gene matches: 6. The CDR3 has 14 residues. From germline, CDR1 is SGDLS and CDR2 YYNGEE. The CDR3 here is CASTGLAGGNEQFF. The CDR3 nucleotides read TGTGCCAGCACCGGACTAGCGGGAGGAAACGAGCAGTTCTTC. Using reference TRBV9 and TRBJ2-1 for the parts outside the CDR3, the full variable domain is DSGVTQTPKHLITATGQRVTLRCSPRSGDLSVYWYQQSLDQGLQFLIQYYNGEERAKGNILERFSAQQFPDLHSELNLSSLELGDSALYFCASTGLAGGNEQFFGPGTRLTVL.

This clone has a single count. The chain employs TRBV12-3 or TRBV12-4 and TRBJ2-5; the match to TRBD2 covers 8 bases. V lost 5 bases, J lost 10 bases, and 3 bases stayed unmatched. The CDR3 consists of 11 residues. This CDR3 reads CASSPGGGQYF. The DNA for the CDR3 is TGTGCCAGCAGTCCCGGGGGGGGCCAGTACTTC.

The V call is TRBV6-5, the J call TRBJ1-1; no reliable D call. This CDR3 is 15 amino acids long. The germline V gene has CDR1 MNHEY and CDR2 SVGAGI. The V gene lost 8 bases and the J gene lost 0 bases, with 16 bases spanning the gap. CDR3 region: CASLIREGMNTEAFF. The CDR3 region has the DNA TGTGCCAGCCTGATTAGGGAGGGCATGAACACTGAAGCTTTCTTT.

This clone was seen only once. V gene TRBV5-5 combines with J gene TRBJ2-7; 7 positions match TRBD2. V lost 3 bases to trimming and J lost 2 bases; unmatched junction nucleotides: 11. Per germline, CDR1 SGHKS and CDR2 YYEKEE (reference sequence). The CDR3 totals 16 residues. DNA of the CDR3: TGTGCCAGCAGCTCCCGGGGGGAGGATTACCCCTACGAGCAGTACTTC. Protein product: CASSSRGEDYPYEQYF.